This T cell receptor (beta chain) was identified during a study of cytomegalovirus exposure and HLA in healthy donors (dated by TCRdb to about 2017). About the study as a whole: An earlier analysis of about 530 of the donors reported around 280 Gb of sequence data and approximately 120 million unique TCR beta sequences obtained from around 180 million T cells. An early release covering some 640 HLA-typed donors comprised approximately 300 gigabases of sequencing data and roughly 85 million unique TCR sequences. Of the roughly 400 genotyped donors, 81% were placed in the genetic ancestry cluster associated with self-reported Caucasian donors. The aim of the study was to test whether cataloging public T cell receptors could identify signatures of past pathogen exposure. The study used immunosequencing to profile the T cell repertoires of under 700 subjects and linked those repertoires to cytomegalovirus serostatus. Along with the approximately 650-subject first cohort, a separate validation cohort of over a hundred different subjects was used. To predict cytomegalovirus infection status, the study brought together high-throughput TCR immunosequencing, statistical association of individual TCRs with disease status, and machine learning. A later analysis re-examined previously published TCR beta repertoires from over 500 donors and added high-resolution HLA genotyping to investigate patterns of TCR occurrence. In the later analysis, no new phenotypic data were used to find candidate immune exposures; instead, reliance was placed on TCR beta sequences and their occurrence across donors. In an earlier analysis of several hundred of the donors, high-throughput TCR beta sequencing was used to judge whether each TCR beta V gene segment behaved as functional or pseudogenic. Donor age, sex, ethnicity and CMV serostatus were collected together with the repertoire data. A later genetic analysis took genome-wide SNP genotypes for about 60% of the roughly 670 donors and used that subset as a discovery cohort. All discovery cohort repertoires had been generated on a single sequencing platform. HLA typing included class I and class II loci at four-digit resolution. Typing coverage differed by locus: A, B, C, DRB1 and DQB1 were typed in about 629-640 donors, DQA1 in 500 to 550, DPA1 in approximately 600, and DPB1 in 400 to 490. Four or five DR-DQ haplotypes were handled as single units for association and clustering because linkage in the cohort was strong. Among 300 to 500 genotyped donors of the cohort, an average of around 240,000 unique TCR beta nucleotide sequences was sequenced per donor, of which 15% to 20% were non-productive. The research as a whole found: Several of the top co-occurrence clusters appeared to be linked to parvovirus B19, influenza, CMV and Epstein-Barr virus, according to a later analysis. Because some donors lacked HLA typing at each locus, the association tests relied only on the typed subset. The sequencing pipeline was judged likely to have produced a cluster of highly shared sequence variants as a technical artifact. In a later analysis, HLA-associated TCR beta chains were found to be more clonally expanded and to have lower generation probabilities than equally common non-associated chains. Most TCR sequences were seen in very few donors, while some public TCRs were found in many individuals. Because counts were too low, more than 15 rarely observed V segments, including chromosome 9 orphons, were excluded from the earlier analysis of about 500 of the donors. CMV serostatus was the only immune exposure information available for the cohort. The study listed 150 to 200 TCR beta chains as associated with cytomegalovirus. The classifier was reported to diagnose cytomegalovirus status with high specificity and sensitivity in both the original and validation cohorts. A later analysis found that TCR association rates varied across HLA loci, with DRB1 alleles showing the most associated TCRs and HLA-C alleles the fewest. In a later analysis, 16,951 TCR beta sequences were associated with specific HLA alleles at a false discovery rate of 0.05. According to a later genetic analysis, donors in an Asian-associated ancestry cluster had fewer N-insertions in productive TCRs than the approximately 610-donor mean. A later genetic analysis associated a missense DCLRE1C variant with V-gene and J-gene trimming of TCR beta chains, and an independent cohort replicated the association. Presence/absence analyses assumed roughly uniform sequencing depth across donors, an assumption that may not hold. A later analysis found that most CMV-associated TCR beta chains appeared HLA-restricted, with HLA associations seemingly driven largely by CMV exposure. The authors suggested that the approach could potentially be extended to other disease states and immunological phenotypes. A further reported finding was that TCR beta sequences accurately predicted the HLA-A and HLA-B alleles for most subjects in the first cohort. In an earlier analysis of 450 to 750 of the donors, most TCR beta V segments appeared in productive rearrangements about 87% or about 30% of the time, broadly matching IMGT annotations. When HLA alleles, especially DR and DQ, strongly co-occurred, attributing TCR associations to individual alleles was difficult. The cohort was sequenced for TCR beta chains only, and without alpha or paired-chain data the features that could be detected were limited. In vitro tests confirmed that three of the cytomegalovirus-associated TCR beta chains recognize cytomegalovirus antigens. Linkage disequilibrium might explain the correlated functional status among segregating V segments, but an unknown experimental factor could not be ruled out. The 87-base-pair reads could not distinguish some IMGT-functional V segments, including TRBV6-2 and TRBV6-3, so those segments were excluded.

The method behind the library was the immunoSEQ multiplex PCR assay. For the multiplex PCR, a mixture combining 60 forward primers for TCR Vbeta segments and 13 reverse primers for TCR Jbeta segments was used. The CDR3 region of rearranged TCR beta genes was amplified from genomic DNA with a multiplex PCR assay. Amplified TCR beta libraries were sequenced as 87-base-pair reads on the Illumina HiSeq System. On the study's bioinformatics: In a later analysis, 70 million to 95 million unique TCR beta chains were counted across the approximately 670 repertoires, and about 9.9 million of these chains were shared by at least two donors. To remove PCR and sequencing errors, raw reads were error-corrected and collapsed into unique sequences using a nearest-neighbor algorithm that merged closely related sequences. Alignment of CDR3 sequences to IMGT reference sequences was used to assign V, D and J gene segments. For a sequence to be retained, a match of at least six nucleotides to both a V gene segment and a J gene segment was required. A rearrangement was called productive if the CDR3 had no stop codons and remained in frame with V and J, and every other rearrangement was called non-productive. CDR3 was defined by IMGT convention, running from the second conserved V-encoded cysteine to the conserved J-encoded phenylalanine. In an earlier analysis of around 570 of the donors, sequences lacking an unambiguous match to a single V gene segment were excluded. In an earlier analysis of around 590 of the donors, a V segment was called functional when productive rearrangements were above 56.7%, and segregating when the standard deviation between donors exceeded 5%. A statistical classification framework was built for diagnosing cytomegalovirus status from the catalog of TCR beta chain sequences. A later analysis assigned V and J genes by comparing TCR nucleotide sequences with IMGT/GENE-DB human TR gene sequences. Using the TCRdist pipeline, a later analysis assigned CDR3 sequences along with most-parsimonious VDJ recombination scenarios. In a later analysis, each TCR beta chain was defined by its CDR3 amino acid sequence together with its V-gene family, and reads without a unique V-gene family were excluded. To address suspected cross-contamination and a sequencing artifact, a later analysis removed around 590 highly shared, low-generation-probability nucleotide sequences. In a later analysis, a clonal expansion index was calculated for each public chain from normalized within-repertoire ranks of inferred template counts. Generation probabilities in a later analysis came from a VDJ recombination model fitted to out-of-frame rearrangements, and those results were checked against IGoR. Hypergeometric tests were used in a later analysis to score TCR-TCR, TCR-HLA and TCR-CMV co-occurrence, with a repertoire-size bias correction applied to the TCR pairs. In a later analysis, false discovery rates were estimated by permuting HLA or CMV assignments 20 times. In a later analysis, co-occurring TCRs were grouped with DBSCAN, and TCRdist sequence similarity was added when clustering was performed within HLA-allele-positive subsets. Repertoires with fewer than 30,000 or more than 120,000 public chains were left out of co-occurrence clustering, as were about 5 repertoires with anomalous nucleotide sharing. TCRdb stores this immuneACCESS table with in-frame sequences only. Part of the clones is absent; in the studies checked, under half of the shortfall reflects unresolved V genes, and no reason is known for the rest. D and trimming were read from the DNA, whereas the V and J calls and clone size are those reported in that table. The sample profile shows roughly 150,000 clones; over 70% of them were found once. Jointly, the top ten make up 1.5% to 2% of the sample.

A note on this clone: No cognate antigen has been identified for it. No base qualities exist here, and no much larger clone lies one base off it.

The cohort was made up of 500 to 850 healthy bone marrow donors. All cohort members were sampled while nominally healthy, although unrecorded immune exposures were likely present. The donor tested CMV seronegative, placing the donor among the approximately 360 seronegative members of the cohort. Each donor provided a peripheral blood sample, and peripheral blood mononuclear cells were used for TCR beta sequencing. The Qiagen DNeasy Blood Extraction Kit was used to extract genomic DNA from the blood cell samples. The CDR3 starts with the cysteine, ends with the phenylalanine, and has 13 residues. Only CDR3 DNA is held: 39 bases, read in frame from base 1. Clipping removes 6 bases from V and 3 bases from J, with 3 as the unmatched junction base count. CDR1 SGHVS and CDR2 FQNEAQ were looked up in the germline V gene.

Sequenced sample: PBMCs. The chain is assembled from TRBV7-8 and TRBJ2-7; a stretch of 9 junction bases matches TRBD1. The source is a woman aged 40 to 55 in good health and CMV-seronegative. DNA sequence: TGTGCCAGCAGACCGGGACAGGGCTACGAGCAGTACTTC. Its translation is CASRPGQGYEQYF.